One T cell receptor beta chain is described in this entry. This record belongs to a study of T cell responses to AZD1222 COVID-19 vaccine. The repertoire was sequenced with immunoSEQ multiplex PCR; TCRdb's copy has only in-frame clones and lacks some. The data show some 190,000 clones, around 90% seen once. CDR3 length: 13 amino acids. Per the germline V gene, CDR1 is MNHEY and CDR2 is SVGAGI. V lost 3 bases, J lost 4 bases, and 9 bases lay in between. This sequence originates from an adult who received the AZD1222 COVID-19 vaccine. The V call is TRBV6-5, the J call TRBJ1-2; a weak D match, TRBD1 (5 bases). The specimen comprised peripheral blood, sampled 28 days after the second AZD1222 dose. The CDR3 bases are TGTGCCAGCAGTTATACGGGACTCTATGGCTACACCTTC. Translation gives CASSYTGLYGYTF.